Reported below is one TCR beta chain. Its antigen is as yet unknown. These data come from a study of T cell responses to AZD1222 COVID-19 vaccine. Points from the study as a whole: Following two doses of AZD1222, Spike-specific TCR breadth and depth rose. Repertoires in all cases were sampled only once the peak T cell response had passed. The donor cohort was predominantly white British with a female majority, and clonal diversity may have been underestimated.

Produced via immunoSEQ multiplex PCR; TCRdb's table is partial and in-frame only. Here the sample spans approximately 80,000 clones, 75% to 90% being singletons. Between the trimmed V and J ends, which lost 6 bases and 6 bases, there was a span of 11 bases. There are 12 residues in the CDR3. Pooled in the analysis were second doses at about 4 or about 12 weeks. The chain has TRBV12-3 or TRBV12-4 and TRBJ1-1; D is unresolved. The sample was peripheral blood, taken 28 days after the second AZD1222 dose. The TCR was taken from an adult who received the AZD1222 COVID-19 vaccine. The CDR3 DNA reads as TGTGCCAGCAGGCCCCCACCAGCTGAAGCTTTCTTT. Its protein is CASRPPPAEAFF.